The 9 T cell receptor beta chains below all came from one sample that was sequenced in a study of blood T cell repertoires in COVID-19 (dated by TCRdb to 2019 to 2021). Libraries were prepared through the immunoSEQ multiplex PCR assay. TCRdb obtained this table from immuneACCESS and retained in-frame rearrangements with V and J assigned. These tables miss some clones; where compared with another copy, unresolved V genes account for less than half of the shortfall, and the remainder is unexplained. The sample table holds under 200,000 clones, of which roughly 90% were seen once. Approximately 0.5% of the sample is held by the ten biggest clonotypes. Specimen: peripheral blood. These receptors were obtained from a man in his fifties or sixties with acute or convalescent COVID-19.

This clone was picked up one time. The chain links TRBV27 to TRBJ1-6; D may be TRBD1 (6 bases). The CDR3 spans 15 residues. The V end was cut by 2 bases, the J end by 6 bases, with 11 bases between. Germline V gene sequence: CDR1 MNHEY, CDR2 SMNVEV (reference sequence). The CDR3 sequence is CASSLRGGSNSPLHF. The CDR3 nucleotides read TGTGCCAGCAGTTTAAGGGGGGGAAGTAATTCACCCCTCCACTTT.

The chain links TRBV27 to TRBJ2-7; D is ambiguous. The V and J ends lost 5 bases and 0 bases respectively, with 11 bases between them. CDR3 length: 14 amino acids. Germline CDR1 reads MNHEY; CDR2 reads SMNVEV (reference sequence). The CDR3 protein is CASSVTPGSYEQYF. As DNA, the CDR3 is TGTGCCAGCAGTGTTACTCCAGGCTCCTACGAGCAGTACTTC.

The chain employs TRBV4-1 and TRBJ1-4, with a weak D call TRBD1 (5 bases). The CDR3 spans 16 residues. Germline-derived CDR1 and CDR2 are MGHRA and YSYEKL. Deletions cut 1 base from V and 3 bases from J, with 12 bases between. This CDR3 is CASSQGIGGANEKLFF. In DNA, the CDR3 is TGCGCCAGCAGCCAAGGGATTGGAGGGGCTAATGAAAAACTGTTTTTT.

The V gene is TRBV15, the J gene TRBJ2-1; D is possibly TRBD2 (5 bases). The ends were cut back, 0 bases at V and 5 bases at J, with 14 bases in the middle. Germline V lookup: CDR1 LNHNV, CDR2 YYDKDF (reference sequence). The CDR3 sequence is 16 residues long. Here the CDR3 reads CATSRDRGSAHNEQFF. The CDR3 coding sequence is TGTGCCACCAGCAGAGATCGGGGATCGGCGCACAATGAGCAGTTCTTC.

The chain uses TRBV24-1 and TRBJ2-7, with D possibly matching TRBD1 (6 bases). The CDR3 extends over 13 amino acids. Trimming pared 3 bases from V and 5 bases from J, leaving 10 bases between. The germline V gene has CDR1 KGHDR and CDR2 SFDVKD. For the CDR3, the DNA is TGTGCCACCAGTGATACAGGGTTGCACGAGCAGTACTTC. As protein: CATSDTGLHEQYF.

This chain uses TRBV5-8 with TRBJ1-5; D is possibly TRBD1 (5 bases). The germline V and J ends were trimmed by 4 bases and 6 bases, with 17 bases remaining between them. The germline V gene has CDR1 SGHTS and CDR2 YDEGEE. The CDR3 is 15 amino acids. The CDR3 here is CASSPRSVGGQPQHF. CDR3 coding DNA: TGTGCCAGCAGCCCACGGTCGGTGGGGGGTCAGCCCCAGCATTTT.

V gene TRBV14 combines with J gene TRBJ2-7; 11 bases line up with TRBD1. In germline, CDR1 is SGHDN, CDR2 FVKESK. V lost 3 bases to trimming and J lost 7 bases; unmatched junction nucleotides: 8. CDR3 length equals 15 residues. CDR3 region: CASSHQGDRGREQYF. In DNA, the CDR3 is TGTGCCAGCAGCCACCAAGGGGACAGGGGGAGGGAGCAGTACTTC.

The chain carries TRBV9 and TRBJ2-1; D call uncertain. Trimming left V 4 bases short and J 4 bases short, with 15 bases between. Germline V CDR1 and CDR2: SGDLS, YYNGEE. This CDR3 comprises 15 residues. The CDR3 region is CASSPDTDEYNEQFF. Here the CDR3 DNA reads TGTGCCAGCAGCCCAGACACGGATGAATACAATGAGCAGTTCTTC.

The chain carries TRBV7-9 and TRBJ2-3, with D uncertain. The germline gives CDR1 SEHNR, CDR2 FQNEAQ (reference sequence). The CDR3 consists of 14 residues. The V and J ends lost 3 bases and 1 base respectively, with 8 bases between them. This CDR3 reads CASSFRGRTDTQYF. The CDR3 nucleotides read TGTGCCAGCAGCTTTCGCGGCCGCACAGATACGCAGTATTTT.